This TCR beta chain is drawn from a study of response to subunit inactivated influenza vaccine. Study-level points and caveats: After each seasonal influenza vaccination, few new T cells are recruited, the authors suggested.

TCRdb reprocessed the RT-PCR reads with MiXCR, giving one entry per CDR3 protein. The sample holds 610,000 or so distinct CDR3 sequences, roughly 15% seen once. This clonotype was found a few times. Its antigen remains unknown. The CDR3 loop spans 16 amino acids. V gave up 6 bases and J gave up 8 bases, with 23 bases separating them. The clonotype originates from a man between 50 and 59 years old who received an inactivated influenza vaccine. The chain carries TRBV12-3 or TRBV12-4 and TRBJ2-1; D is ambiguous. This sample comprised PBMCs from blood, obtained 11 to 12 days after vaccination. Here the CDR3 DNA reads TGTGCCAGCAGCCTCGGTCGGTGGGCCGGCGACGATGAGCAGTTCTTC. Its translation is CASSLGRWAGDDEQFF.